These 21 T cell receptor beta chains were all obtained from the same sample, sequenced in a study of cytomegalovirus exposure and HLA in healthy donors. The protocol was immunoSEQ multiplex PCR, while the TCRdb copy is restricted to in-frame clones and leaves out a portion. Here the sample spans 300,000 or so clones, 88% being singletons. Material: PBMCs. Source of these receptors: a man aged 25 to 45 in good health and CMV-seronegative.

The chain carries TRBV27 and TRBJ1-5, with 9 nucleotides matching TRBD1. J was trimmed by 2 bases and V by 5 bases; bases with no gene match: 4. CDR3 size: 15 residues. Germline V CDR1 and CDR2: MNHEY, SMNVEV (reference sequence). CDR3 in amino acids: CASSPWTGGNQPQHF. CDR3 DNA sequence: TGTGCCAGCAGTCCATGGACAGGGGGCAATCAGCCCCAGCATTTT.

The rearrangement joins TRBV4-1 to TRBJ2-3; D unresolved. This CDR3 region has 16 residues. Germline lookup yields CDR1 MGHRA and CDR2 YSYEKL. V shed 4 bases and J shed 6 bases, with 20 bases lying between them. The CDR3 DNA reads TGCGCCAGCAGCCCCGCAGTGGCTACACTCGGGGATACGCAGTATTTT. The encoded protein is CASSPAVATLGDTQYF.

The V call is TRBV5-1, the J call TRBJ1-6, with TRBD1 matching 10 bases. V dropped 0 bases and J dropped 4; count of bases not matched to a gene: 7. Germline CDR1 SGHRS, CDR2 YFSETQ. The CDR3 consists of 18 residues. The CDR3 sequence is CASSLAGTGVGYNSPLHF. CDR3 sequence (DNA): TGCGCCAGCAGCTTGGCCGGGACAGGGGTCGGATATAATTCACCCCTCCACTTT. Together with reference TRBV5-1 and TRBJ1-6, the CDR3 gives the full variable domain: KAGVTQTPRYLIKTRGQQVTLSCSPISGHRSVSWYQQTPGQGLQFLFEYFSETQRNKGNFPGRFSGRQFSNSRSEMNVSTLELGDSALYLCASSLAGTGVGYNSPLHFGNGTRLTVT.

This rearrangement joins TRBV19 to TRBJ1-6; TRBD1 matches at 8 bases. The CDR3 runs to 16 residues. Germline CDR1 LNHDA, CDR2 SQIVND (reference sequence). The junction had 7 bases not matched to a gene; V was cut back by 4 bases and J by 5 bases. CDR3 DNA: TGTGCCAGTAGTAGGACAGGGACCAGCAATAATTCACCCCTCCACTTT. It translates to CASSRTGTSNNSPLHF.

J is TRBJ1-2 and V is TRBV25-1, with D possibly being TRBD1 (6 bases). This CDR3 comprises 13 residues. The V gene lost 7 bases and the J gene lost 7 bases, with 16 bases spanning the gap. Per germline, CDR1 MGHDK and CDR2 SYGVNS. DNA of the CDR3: TGTGCCAGCACGGACAGAAGGGGGTCTGGCTACACCTTC. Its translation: CASTDRRGSGYTF.

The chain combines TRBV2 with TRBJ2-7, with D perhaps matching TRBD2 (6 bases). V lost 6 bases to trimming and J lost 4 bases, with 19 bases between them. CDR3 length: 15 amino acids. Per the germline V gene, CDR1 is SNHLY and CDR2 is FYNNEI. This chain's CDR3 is CASRASSGTQYEQYF. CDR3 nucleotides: TGTGCCAGCAGGGCCAGTTCCGGGACTCAGTACGAGCAGTACTTC.

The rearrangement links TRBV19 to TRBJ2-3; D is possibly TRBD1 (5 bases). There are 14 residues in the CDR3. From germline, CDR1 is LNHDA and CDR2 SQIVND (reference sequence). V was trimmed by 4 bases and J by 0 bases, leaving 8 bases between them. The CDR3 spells CASSSDSSTDTQYF. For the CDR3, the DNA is TGTGCCAGTAGTAGTGACAGCAGCACAGATACGCAGTATTTT.

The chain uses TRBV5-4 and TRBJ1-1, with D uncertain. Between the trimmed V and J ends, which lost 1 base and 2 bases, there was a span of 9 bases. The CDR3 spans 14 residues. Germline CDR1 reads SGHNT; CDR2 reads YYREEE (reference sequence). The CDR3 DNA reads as TGTGCCAGCAGCTTGCAGGCCGCAAACACTGAAGCTTTCTTT. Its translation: CASSLQAANTEAFF. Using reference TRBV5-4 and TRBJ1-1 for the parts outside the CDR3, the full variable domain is ETGVTQSPTHLIKTRGQQVTLRCSSQSGHNTVSWYQQALGQGPQFIFQYYREEENGRGNFPPRFSGLQFPNYSSELNVNALELDDSALYLCASSLQAANTEAFFGQGTRLTVV.

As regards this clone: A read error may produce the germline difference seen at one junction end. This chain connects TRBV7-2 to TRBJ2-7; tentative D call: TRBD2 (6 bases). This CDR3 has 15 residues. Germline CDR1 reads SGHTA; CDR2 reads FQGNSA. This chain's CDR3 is CASSLAVAGPYEQYF. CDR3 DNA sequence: TGTGCCAGCAGCCTAGCCGTCGCGGGGCCCTACGAGCAGTACTTC.

CDR3 sequence (DNA): TGTGCCATCAGTGAGTTTGGACAGGGGGCTGGCTACACCTTC. The encoded protein is CAISEFGQGAGYTF. The rearrangement links TRBV10-3 to TRBJ1-2, with 11 bases identical to TRBD1. Germline loops: CDR1 ENHRY, CDR2 SYGVKD. The CDR3 length is 14 residues. V lost 1 base, J lost 7 bases, and 2 bases stayed unmatched.

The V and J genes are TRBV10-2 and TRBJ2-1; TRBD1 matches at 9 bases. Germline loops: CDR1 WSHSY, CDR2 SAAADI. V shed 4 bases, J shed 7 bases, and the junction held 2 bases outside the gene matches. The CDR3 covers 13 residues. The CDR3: CASSVGTGNEQFF. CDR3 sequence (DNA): TGCGCCAGCAGTGTCGGGACAGGGAATGAGCAGTTCTTC.

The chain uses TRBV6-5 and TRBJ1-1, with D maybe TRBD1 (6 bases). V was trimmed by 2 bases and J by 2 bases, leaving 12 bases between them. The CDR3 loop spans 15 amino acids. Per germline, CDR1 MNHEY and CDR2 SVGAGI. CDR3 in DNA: TGTGCCAGCAGTTACCTACAGGGACCCAACACTGAAGCTTTCTTT. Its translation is CASSYLQGPNTEAFF.

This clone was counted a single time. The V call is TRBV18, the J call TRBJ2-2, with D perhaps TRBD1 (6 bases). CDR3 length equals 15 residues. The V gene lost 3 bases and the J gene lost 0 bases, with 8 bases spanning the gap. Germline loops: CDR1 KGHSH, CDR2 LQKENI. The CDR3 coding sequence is TGTGCCAGCTCACCGCAGGGGACGAACACCGGGGAGCTGTTTTTT. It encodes CASSPQGTNTGELFF.

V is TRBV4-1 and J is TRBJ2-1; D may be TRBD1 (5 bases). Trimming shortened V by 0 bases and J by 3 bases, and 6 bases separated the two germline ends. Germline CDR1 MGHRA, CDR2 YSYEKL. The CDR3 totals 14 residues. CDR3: CASSQDDSYNEQFF. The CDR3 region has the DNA TGCGCCAGCAGCCAAGATGACAGCTACAATGAGCAGTTCTTC.

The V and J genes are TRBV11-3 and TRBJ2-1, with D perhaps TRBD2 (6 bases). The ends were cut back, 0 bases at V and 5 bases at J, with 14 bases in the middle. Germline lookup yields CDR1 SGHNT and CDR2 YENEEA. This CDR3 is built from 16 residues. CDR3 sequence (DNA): TGTGCCAGCAGCTTAGATCCTAGGAGGGGTAACAATGAGCAGTTCTTC. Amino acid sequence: CASSLDPRRGNNEQFF.

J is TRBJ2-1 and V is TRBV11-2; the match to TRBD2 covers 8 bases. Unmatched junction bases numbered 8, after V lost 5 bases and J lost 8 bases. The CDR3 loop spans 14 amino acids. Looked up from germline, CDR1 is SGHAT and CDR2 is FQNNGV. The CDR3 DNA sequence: TGTGCCAGCAGCCGGGGGGGGTTAGGCGATGAGCAGTTCTTC. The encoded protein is CASSRGGLGDEQFF.

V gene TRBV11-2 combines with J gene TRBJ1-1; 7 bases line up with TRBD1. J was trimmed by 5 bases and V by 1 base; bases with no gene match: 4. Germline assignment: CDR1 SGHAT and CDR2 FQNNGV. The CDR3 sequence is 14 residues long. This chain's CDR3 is CASSLATTGTEAFF. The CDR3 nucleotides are TGTGCCAGCAGCTTAGCCACGACAGGGACTGAAGCTTTCTTT.

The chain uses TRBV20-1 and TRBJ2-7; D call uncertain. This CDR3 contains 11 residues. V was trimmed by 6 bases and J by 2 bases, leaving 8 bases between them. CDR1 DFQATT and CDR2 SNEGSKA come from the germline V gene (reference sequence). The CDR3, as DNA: TGCAGTGCCACACCTGCCTACGAGCAGTACTTC. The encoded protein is CSATPAYEQYF.

Written as DNA, the CDR3 is TGTGCCAGTAGTACTCAGGGGGCTGGGGAGACCCAGTACTTC. This sequence encodes CASSTQGAGETQYF. V and J are TRBV19 and TRBJ2-5; 8 nucleotides line up with TRBD1. The junction had 6 bases not matched to a gene; V was cut back by 4 bases and J by 5 bases. Germline lookup yields CDR1 LNHDA and CDR2 SQIVND (reference sequence). The CDR3 sequence is 14 residues long.

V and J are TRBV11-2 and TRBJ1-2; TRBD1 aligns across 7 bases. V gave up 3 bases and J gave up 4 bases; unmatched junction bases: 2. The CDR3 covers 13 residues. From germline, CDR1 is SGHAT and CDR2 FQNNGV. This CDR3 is CASSLQGGYGYTF. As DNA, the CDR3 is TGTGCCAGCAGCTTGCAGGGGGGCTATGGCTACACCTTC.

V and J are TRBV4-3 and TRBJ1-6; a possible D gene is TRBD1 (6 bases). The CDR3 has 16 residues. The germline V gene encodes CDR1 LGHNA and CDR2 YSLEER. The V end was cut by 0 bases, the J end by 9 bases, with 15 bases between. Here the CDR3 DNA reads TGCGCCAGCAGCCAAGATCTCCCCGGGGGGCCTTCACCCCTCCACTTT. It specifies CASSQDLPGGPSPLHF.